Given below is one T cell receptor beta chain in context. There are 13 residues in the CDR3. Germline V CDR1 and CDR2: GTSNPN, SVGIG (reference sequence). V was trimmed by 3 bases and J by 8 bases, leaving 16 bases between them. The record originates from a study of blood T cell repertoires in COVID-19. Study-wide context: Samples of COVID-19 (acute and convalescent) were obtained from the United States, Italy and Spain. T cells, B-cell-depleted T cells, or PBMCs supplied cDNA or gDNA.

Source study methods: Amplifying reference gene primers gave estimates of nucleated cell counts. Libraries were prepared by immunoSEQ multiplex PCR; TCRdb keeps only in-frame clonotypes and omits some of them. Clone size and the V and J calls come from that table; the DNA yielded D and trimming. The sample has 200,000 to 250,000 clones, about 90% seen once; the top ten hold 2.7%. The gene calls are TRBV30 and TRBJ1-1; a weak D match, TRBD1 (5 bases). This TCR derives from an older woman with acute or convalescent COVID-19. Sequenced: peripheral blood. CDR3 coding DNA: TGTGCCTGGAGCCCGTGGAGGGGTATCGAAGCTTTCTTT. Its translation is CAWSPWRGIEAFF.